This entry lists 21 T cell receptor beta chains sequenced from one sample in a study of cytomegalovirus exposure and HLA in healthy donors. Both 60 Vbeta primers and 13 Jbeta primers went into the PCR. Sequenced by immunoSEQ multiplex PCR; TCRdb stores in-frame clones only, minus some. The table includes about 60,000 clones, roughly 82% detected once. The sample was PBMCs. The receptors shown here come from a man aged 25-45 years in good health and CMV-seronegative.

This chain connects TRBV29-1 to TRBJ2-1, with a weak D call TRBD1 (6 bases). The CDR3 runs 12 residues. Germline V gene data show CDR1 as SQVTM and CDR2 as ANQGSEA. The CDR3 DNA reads TGCAGTTCGGGGACACCTACGAATGAGCAGTTCTTC. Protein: CSSGTPTNEQFF.

CDR3 in amino acids: CASQTDFYEQYF. The CDR3 region has the DNA TGTGCCAGCCAGACGGACTTCTACGAGCAGTACTTC. The chain is built from TRBV2 and TRBJ2-7, with D maybe TRBD2 (5 bases). The CDR3 contains 12 residues. Trimming pared 8 bases from V and 3 bases from J, leaving 11 bases between. Germline CDR1 and CDR2: SNHLY and FYNNEI.

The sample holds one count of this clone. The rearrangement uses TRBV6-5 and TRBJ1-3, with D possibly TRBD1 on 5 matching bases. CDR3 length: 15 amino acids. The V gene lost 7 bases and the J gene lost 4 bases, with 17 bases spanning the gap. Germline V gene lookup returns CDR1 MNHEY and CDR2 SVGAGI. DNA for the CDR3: TGTGCCAGCACCCCACGGGAGGGGCGGGGAAACACCATATATTTT. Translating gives CASTPREGRGNTIYF.

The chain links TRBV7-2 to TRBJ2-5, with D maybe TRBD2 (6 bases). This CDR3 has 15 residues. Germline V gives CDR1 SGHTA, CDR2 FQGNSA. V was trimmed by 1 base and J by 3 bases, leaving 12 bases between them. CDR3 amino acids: CASSLGEVGKETQYF. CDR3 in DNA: TGTGCCAGCAGCTTAGGGGAGGTTGGTAAAGAGACCCAGTACTTC.

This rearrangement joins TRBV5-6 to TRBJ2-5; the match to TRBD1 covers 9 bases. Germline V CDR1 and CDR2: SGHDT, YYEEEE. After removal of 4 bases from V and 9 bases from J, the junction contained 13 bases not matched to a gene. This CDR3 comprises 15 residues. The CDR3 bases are TGTGCCAGCAGCCACTGGGACAGGGACAGCGGGGCCCAGTACTTC. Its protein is CASSHWDRDSGAQYF.

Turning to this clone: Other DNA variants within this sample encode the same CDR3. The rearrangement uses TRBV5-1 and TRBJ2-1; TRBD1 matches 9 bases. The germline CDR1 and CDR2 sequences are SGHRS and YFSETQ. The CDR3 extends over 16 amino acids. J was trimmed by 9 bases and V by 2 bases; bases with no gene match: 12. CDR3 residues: CASSLDRTGAVGEQFF. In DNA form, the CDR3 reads TGCGCCAGCAGCTTAGATAGGACAGGGGCTGTGGGTGAGCAGTTCTTC.

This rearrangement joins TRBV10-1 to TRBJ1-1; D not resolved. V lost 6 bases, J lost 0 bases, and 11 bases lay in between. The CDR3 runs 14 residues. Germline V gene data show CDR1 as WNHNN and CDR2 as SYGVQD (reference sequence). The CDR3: CASSFNSLNTEAFF. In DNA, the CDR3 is TGCGCCAGCAGCTTCAACAGCTTGAACACTGAAGCTTTCTTT.

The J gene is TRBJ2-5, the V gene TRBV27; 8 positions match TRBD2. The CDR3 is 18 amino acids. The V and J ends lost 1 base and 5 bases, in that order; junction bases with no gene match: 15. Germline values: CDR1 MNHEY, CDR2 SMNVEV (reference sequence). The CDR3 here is CASSLLGLAGSLGETQYF. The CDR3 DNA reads TGTGCCAGCAGTTTATTAGGTCTAGCGGGTAGCCTAGGCGAGACCCAGTACTTC.

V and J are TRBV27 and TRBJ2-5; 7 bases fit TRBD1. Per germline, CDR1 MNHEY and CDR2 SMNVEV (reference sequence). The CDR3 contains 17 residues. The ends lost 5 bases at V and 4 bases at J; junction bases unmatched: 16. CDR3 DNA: TGTGCCAGCAGTCTCCATGCCCCAGACAGGGTACGAGAGACCCAGTACTTC. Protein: CASSLHAPDRVRETQYF.

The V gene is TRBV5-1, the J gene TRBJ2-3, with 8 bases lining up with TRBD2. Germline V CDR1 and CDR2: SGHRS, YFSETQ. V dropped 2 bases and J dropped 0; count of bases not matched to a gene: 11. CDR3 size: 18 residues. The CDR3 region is CASSLTGLASFSTDTQYF. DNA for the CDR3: TGCGCCAGCAGCTTAACCGGACTAGCCTCCTTTAGCACAGATACGCAGTATTTT.

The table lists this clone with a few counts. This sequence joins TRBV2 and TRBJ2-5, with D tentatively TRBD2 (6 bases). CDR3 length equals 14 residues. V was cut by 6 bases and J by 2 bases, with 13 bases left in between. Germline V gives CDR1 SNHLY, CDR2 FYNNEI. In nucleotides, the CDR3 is TGTGCCAGCAGGGAGGGGACGGTACAAGAGACCCAGTACTTC. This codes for CASREGTVQETQYF.

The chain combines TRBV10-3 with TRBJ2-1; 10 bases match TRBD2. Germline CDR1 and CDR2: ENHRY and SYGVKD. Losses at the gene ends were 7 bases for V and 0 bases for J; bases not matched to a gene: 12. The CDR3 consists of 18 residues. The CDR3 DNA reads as TGTGCCATCACAGCAGGTCTAGCGGGAGTCCGCTCCTACAATGAGCAGTTCTTC. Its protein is CAITAGLAGVRSYNEQFF.

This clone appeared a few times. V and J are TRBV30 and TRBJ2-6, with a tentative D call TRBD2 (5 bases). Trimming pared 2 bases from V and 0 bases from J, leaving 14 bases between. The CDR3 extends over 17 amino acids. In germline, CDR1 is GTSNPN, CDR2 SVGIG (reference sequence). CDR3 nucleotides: TGTGCCTGGAGTACCTATGGACTGCCCTCTGGGGCCAACGTCCTGACTTTC. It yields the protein CAWSTYGLPSGANVLTF.

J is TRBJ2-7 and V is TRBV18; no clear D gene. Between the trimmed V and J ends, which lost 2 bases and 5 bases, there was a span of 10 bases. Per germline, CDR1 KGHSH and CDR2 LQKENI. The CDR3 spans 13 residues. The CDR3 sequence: CASSPVANNEQYF. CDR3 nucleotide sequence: TGTGCCAGCTCACCAGTAGCAAATAACGAGCAGTACTTC.

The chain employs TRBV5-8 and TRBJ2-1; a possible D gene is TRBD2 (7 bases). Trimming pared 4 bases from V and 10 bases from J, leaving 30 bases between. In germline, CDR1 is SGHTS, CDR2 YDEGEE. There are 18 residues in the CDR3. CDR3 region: CASSQTRGGAAMGGEQFF. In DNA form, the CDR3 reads TGTGCCAGCAGCCAAACCCGTGGGGGGGCAGCTATGGGCGGAGAGCAGTTCTTC.

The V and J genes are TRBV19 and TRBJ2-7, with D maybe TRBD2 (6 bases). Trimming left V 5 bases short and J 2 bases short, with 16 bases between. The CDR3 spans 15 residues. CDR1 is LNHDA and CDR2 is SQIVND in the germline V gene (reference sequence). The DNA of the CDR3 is TGTGCCAGTAGTCGTACTGAGGGAGGCGCCTACGAGCAGTACTTC. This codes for CASSRTEGGAYEQYF.

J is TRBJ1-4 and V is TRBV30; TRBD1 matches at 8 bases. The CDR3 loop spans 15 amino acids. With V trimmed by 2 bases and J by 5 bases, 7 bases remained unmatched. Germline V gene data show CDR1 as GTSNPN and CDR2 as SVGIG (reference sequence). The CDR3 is CAWSHDRGRNEKLFF. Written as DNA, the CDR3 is TGTGCCTGGAGTCACGACAGGGGCCGGAATGAAAAACTGTTTTTT.

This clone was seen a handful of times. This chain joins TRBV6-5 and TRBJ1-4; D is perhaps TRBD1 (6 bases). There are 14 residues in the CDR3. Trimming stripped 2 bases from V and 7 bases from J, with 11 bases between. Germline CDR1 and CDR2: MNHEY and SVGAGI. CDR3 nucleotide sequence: TGTGCCAGCAGTTACAGGCCCAGGGGTGAAAAACTGTTTTTT. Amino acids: CASSYRPRGEKLFF.

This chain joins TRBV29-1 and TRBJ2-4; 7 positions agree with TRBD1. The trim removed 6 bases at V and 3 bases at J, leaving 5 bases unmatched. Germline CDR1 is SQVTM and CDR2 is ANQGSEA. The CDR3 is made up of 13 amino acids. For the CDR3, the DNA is TGCAGCGTCGTTGGACAGGTCAAAAACATTCAGTACTTC. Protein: CSVVGQVKNIQYF.

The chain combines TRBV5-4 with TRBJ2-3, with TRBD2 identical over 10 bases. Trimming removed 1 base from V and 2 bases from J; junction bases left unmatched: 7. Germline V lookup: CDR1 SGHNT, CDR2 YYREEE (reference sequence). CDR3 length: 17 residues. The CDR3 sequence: CASSLLGSGGFTDTQYF. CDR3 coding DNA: TGTGCCAGCAGCTTGTTAGGTAGCGGGGGGTTCACAGATACGCAGTATTTT.

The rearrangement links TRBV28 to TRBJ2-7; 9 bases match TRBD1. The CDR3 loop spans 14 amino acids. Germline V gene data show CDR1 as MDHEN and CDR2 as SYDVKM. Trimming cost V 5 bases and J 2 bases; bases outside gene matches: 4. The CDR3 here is CASSRGDRAYEQYF. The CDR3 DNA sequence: TGTGCCAGCAGTAGAGGGGACAGGGCCTACGAGCAGTACTTC.